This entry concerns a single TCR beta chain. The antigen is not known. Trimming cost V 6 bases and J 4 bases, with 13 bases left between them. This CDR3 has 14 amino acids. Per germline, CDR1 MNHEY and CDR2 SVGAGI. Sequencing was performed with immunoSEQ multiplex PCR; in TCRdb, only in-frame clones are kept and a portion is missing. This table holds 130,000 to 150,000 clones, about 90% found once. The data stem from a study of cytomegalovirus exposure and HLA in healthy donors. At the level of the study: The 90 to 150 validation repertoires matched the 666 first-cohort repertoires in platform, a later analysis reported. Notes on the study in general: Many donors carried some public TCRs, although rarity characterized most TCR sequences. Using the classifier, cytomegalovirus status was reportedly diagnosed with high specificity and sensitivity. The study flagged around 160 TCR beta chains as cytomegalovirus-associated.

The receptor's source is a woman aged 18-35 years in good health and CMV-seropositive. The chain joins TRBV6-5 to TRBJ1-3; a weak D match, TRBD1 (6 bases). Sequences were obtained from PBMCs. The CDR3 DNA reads TGTGCCAGCAGCCAGGGGTTCGCCGGAAACACCATATATTTT. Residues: CASSQGFAGNTIYF.